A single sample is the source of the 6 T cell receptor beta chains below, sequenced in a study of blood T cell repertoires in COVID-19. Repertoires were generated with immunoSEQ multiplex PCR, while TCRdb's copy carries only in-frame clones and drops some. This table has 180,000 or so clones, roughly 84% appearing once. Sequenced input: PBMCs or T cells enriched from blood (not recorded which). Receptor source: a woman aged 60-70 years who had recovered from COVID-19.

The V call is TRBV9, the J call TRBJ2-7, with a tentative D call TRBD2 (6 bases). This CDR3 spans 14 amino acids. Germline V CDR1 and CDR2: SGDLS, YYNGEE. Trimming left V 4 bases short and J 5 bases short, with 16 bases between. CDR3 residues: CASSPGGRRNEQYF. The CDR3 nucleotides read TGTGCCAGCAGCCCCGGAGGGAGACGGAACGAGCAGTACTTC.

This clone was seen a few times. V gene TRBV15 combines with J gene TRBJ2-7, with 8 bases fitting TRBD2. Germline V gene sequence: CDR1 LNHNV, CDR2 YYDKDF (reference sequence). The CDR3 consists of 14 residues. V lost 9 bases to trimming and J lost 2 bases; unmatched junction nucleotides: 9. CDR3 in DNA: TGTGCCACATCTCAGCGGGGGAGTACCTACGAGCAGTACTTC. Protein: CATSQRGSTYEQYF.

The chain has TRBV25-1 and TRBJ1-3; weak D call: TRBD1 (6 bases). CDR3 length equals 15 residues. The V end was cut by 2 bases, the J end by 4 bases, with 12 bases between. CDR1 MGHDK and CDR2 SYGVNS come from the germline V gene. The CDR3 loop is CASSEAGGPGNTIYF. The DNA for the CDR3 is TGTGCCAGCAGTGAAGCGGGGGGCCCCGGAAACACCATATATTTT.

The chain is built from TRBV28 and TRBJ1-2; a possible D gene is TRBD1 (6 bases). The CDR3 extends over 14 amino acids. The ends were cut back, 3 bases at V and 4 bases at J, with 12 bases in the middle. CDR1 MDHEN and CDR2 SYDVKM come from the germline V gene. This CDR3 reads CASSFGAGAYGYTF. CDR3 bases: TGTGCCAGCAGTTTTGGAGCGGGGGCCTATGGCTACACCTTC.

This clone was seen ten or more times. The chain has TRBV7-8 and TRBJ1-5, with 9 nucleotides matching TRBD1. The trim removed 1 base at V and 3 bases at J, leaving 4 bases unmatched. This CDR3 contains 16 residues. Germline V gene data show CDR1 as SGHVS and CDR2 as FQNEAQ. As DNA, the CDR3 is TGTGCCAGCAGCTTAGGGGACAGGGTCCCCAATCAGCCCCAGCATTTT. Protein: CASSLGDRVPNQPQHF.

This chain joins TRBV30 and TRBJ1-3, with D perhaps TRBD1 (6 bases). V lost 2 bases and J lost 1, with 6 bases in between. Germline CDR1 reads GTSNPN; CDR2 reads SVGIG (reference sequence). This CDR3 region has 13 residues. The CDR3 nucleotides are TGTGCCTGGAGTAGGGGGTCTGGAAACACCATATATTTT. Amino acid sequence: CAWSRGSGNTIYF. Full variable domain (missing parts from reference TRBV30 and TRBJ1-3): SQTIHQWPATLVQPVGSPLSLECTVEGTSNPNLYWYRQAAGRGLQLLFYSVGIGQISSEVPQNLSASRPQDRQFILSSKKLLLSDSGFYLCAWSRGSGNTIYFGEGSWLTVV.